The 27 T cell receptor beta chains in this list originate from one sample, sequenced in a study of CD8+ T cells in alopecia areata. As for treatment: oral pan-JAK inhibitor, 5-10 mg twice daily. RNA was isolated and reverse transcribed to cDNA, the sequencing template. Generated by immunoSEQ multiplex PCR, the TCRdb table keeps only in-frame clones and is missing some. Altogether 190,000 or so clones are present, roughly 64% being singletons, with the ten largest covering about 5%. The sequences come from CD4+ T cells sorted from blood, collected at week 24, from a patient treated with tofacitinib. The receptors derive from a human donor with alopecia areata.

The J gene is TRBJ2-1, the V gene TRBV7-9, with D possibly TRBD1 on 6 matching bases. Per germline, CDR1 SEHNR and CDR2 FQNEAQ (reference sequence). Trimming removed 3 bases from V and 10 bases from J, with 13 bases in between. The length of the CDR3 is 13 residues. CDR3 nucleotide sequence: TGTGCCAGCAGCTTGAGAGGGACACCCGAGCAGTTCTTC. Its translation is CASSLRGTPEQFF. The entire variable domain, with the rest obtained from reference TRBV7-9 and TRBJ2-1, is as follows: DTGVSQNPRHKITKRGQNVTFRCDPISEHNRLYWYRQTLGQGPEFLTYFQNEAQLEKSRLLSDRFSAERPKGSFSTLEIQRTEQGDSAMYLCASSLRGTPEQFFGPGTRLTVL.

This chain links TRBV6-5 with TRBJ2-7; 7 nucleotides match TRBD2. The CDR3 loop spans 14 amino acids. Per germline, CDR1 MNHEY and CDR2 SVGAGI. The trim removed 7 bases at V and 7 bases at J, leaving 13 bases unmatched. The DNA of the CDR3 is TGTGCCAGCACCAACCCCGGGGGGATTGGGGAGCAGTACTTC. Protein sequence: CASTNPGGIGEQYF.

CDR3 DNA sequence: TGTGCCAGCAGTTTCGGGTTGGGTAAGGATGGCTACACCTTC. It is translated as CASSFGLGKDGYTF. The V gene is TRBV28, the J gene TRBJ1-2; D is uncertain. Germline V CDR1 and CDR2: MDHEN, SYDVKM. Deletions cut 3 bases from V and 6 bases from J, with 14 bases between. The length of the CDR3 is 14 residues.

A remark on this clone: The junction does not match germline at one end; this may be a read error. The chain links TRBV5-1 to TRBJ2-1, with 11 bases fitting TRBD2. This CDR3 contains 12 residues. Germline lookup yields CDR1 SGHRS and CDR2 YFSETQ. CDR3 sequence reads: CASSPAGTSGVF. In nucleotides, the CDR3 is TGCGCCAGCAGTCCGGCGGGGACTAGCGGAGTCTTC.

The chain has TRBV5-1 and TRBJ1-1; possibly TRBD1 for D (5 bases). This CDR3 contains 14 residues. V dropped 2 bases and J dropped 1 base, with 9 bases sitting between them. Germline V gene lookup returns CDR1 SGHRS and CDR2 YFSETQ. CDR3 nucleotides: TGCGCCAGCAGCTTAGGACATCCGAACACTGAAGCTTTCTTT. It encodes CASSLGHPNTEAFF.

This clone was seen a few times. The V call is TRBV5-6, the J call TRBJ2-1; D uncertain. Germline assignment: CDR1 SGHDT and CDR2 YYEEEE. The V end lost 4 bases, the J end lost 7 bases, and 9 bases lay between the germline ends. The CDR3 has 12 amino acids. CDR3 sequence: CASSLLGNEQFF. In DNA, the CDR3 is TGTGCCAGCAGCCTATTAGGAAATGAGCAGTTCTTC.

This clone appeared a single time. The rearrangement links TRBV6-6 to TRBJ1-2; TRBD1 aligns across 9 bases. Germline loops: CDR1 MNHNY, CDR2 SVGAGI (reference sequence). J gave up 7 bases and V 5 bases, and 11 bases lay outside the gene matches. The CDR3 extends over 15 amino acids. Here the CDR3 reads CASSRDREAYGGYTF. DNA for the CDR3: TGTGCCAGCAGTCGGGACAGGGAAGCTTATGGTGGCTACACCTTC.

The rearrangement joins TRBV4-3 to TRBJ2-1, with a tentative D call TRBD1 (6 bases). This CDR3 contains 16 residues. The ends were cut back, 0 bases at V and 3 bases at J, with 12 bases in the middle. The V gene's germline CDR1 is LGHNA and CDR2 YSLEER. The CDR3: CASSQDQGSYYNEQFF. CDR3 DNA: TGCGCCAGCAGCCAAGATCAGGGGAGCTACTACAATGAGCAGTTCTTC.

The chain combines TRBV4-3 with TRBJ2-3; D is unresolved. V was clipped by 0 bases and J by 6 bases, with 13 bases between them. In germline, CDR1 is LGHNA, CDR2 YSLEER. The CDR3 has 15 residues. CDR3 bases: TGCGCCAGCAGCCAAGATCCCCAGGCGTCGGATACGCAGTATTTT. It encodes CASSQDPQASDTQYF.

In its sample, this clone was seen a few times. V usage is TRBV30 and J usage is TRBJ2-3, with a tentative D call TRBD1 (5 bases). The CDR3 covers 14 residues. The germline V gene encodes CDR1 GTSNPN and CDR2 SVGIG (reference sequence). V lost 2 bases and J 0 bases, leaving 9 bases between the germline ends. In nucleotides, the CDR3 is TGTGCCTGGAGTTTAGGGGCTAGCACAGATACGCAGTATTTT. Protein: CAWSLGASTDTQYF.

V is TRBV7-9 and J is TRBJ1-2; 9 bases fit TRBD1. There are 15 residues in the CDR3. Trimming cost V 0 bases and J 8 bases; bases outside gene matches: 7. Germline-derived CDR1 and CDR2 are SEHNR and FQNEAQ (reference sequence). The CDR3 sequence is CASSLAGQGSDGYTF. As DNA, the CDR3 is TGTGCCAGCAGCTTAGCGGGACAGGGCAGCGACGGCTACACCTTC.

There are a few counts of this clone. The J gene is TRBJ2-5, the V gene TRBV4-3; the D gene is possibly TRBD2 (6 bases). Trimming shortened V by 0 bases and J by 1 base, and 9 bases separated the two germline ends. In germline, CDR1 is LGHNA, CDR2 YSLEER. This CDR3 spans 15 amino acids. The CDR3 DNA follows: TGCGCCAGCAGCCAAGACCCAGCGGGCCAAGAGACCCAGTACTTC. Residues: CASSQDPAGQETQYF.

The chain combines TRBV29-1 with TRBJ2-3, with D tentatively TRBD1 or TRBD2 (7 bases each). The CDR3 covers 14 residues. Trimming removed 3 bases from V and 2 bases from J, with 12 bases in between. CDR1 SQVTM and CDR2 ANQGSEA come from the germline V gene. The CDR3 sequence: CSVDGGTVTDTQYF. Written as DNA, the CDR3 is TGCAGCGTTGACGGGGGGACAGTCACAGATACGCAGTATTTT.

This clone was observed a handful of times. This chain uses TRBV7-9 with TRBJ2-3; no reliable D call. The germline V gene encodes CDR1 SEHNR and CDR2 FQNEAQ (reference sequence). V was shortened by 5 bases and J by 3 bases, with 3 bases between the two germline ends. CDR3 length equals 11 residues. The CDR3 DNA is TGTGCCAGCAGCGAGACAGATACGCAGTATTTT. Translating gives CASSETDTQYF. Based on the CDR3 plus reference TRBV7-9 and TRBJ2-3, the full variable domain is DTGVSQNPRHKITKRGQNVTFRCDPISEHNRLYWYRQTLGQGPEFLTYFQNEAQLEKSRLLSDRFSAERPKGSFSTLEIQRTEQGDSAMYLCASSETDTQYFGPGTRLTVL.

The V call is TRBV5-1, the J call TRBJ2-7; D possibly matches TRBD1 or TRBD2 (5 bases each). CDR3 length: 15 amino acids. Trimming took off 6 bases at V and 0 bases at J, with 16 bases between the two ends. Germline V gene sequence: CDR1 SGHRS, CDR2 YFSETQ. For the CDR3, the DNA is TGCGCCAGCAAGCTGACCTCAGGGAGCTCCTACGAGCAGTACTTC. Protein: CASKLTSGSSYEQYF.

In this sample, this clone turned up a few times. The chain recombines TRBV30 with TRBJ2-7; D gene ambiguous. The CDR3 contains 13 residues. The V end was cut by 4 bases, the J end by 4 bases, with 14 bases between. CDR1 and CDR2 (germline): GTSNPN, SVGIG (reference sequence). The CDR3 sequence: CAWTAVGMYEQYF. Here the CDR3 DNA reads TGTGCCTGGACCGCAGTGGGCATGTACGAGCAGTACTTC.

V usage is TRBV29-1 and J usage is TRBJ2-5, with 9 bases aligning to TRBD2. Germline CDR1 reads SQVTM; CDR2 reads ANQGSEA. Losses at the gene ends were 4 bases for V and 4 bases for J; bases not matched to a gene: 7. The length of the CDR3 is 14 residues. In DNA form, the CDR3 reads TGCAGCGTTGCTTCTAGCGGGGAGGGAGAGACCCAGTACTTC. Translated, it gives CSVASSGEGETQYF.

The V and J genes are TRBV5-6 and TRBJ1-2; D might be TRBD1 (5 bases). The CDR3 runs 12 residues. Trimming cost V 0 bases and J 5 bases, with 5 bases left between them. CDR1 SGHDT and CDR2 YYEEEE come from the germline V gene. CDR3 in amino acids: CASSLGQYGYTF. The CDR3, as DNA: TGTGCCAGCAGCTTGGGACAGTATGGCTACACCTTC.

Note on this clone: Other DNA sequences in the same sample also yield this CDR3. The chain carries TRBV30 and TRBJ2-2; D unclear. Germline-derived CDR1 and CDR2 are GTSNPN and SVGIG (reference sequence). The V end was cut by 0 bases, the J end by 5 bases, with 10 bases between. The CDR3 has 14 residues. DNA for the CDR3: TGTGCCTGGAGTGTGAGGCAGACGACCGGGGAGCTGTTTTTT. Residues: CAWSVRQTTGELFF.

The chain combines TRBV7-3 with TRBJ2-1; 9 nucleotides match TRBD2. This CDR3 has 14 amino acids. In germline, CDR1 is SGHTA, CDR2 FQGTGA. V lost 5 bases and J lost 8; bases outside the gene matches: 7. CDR3 DNA: TGTGCCAGCAGCCCTGGCGGGAGGGTCCATGAGCAGTTCTTC. Amino acids: CASSPGGRVHEQFF.

The chain uses TRBV30 and TRBJ2-2; D might be TRBD2 (5 bases). The CDR3 spans 14 residues. With 3 bases removed from V and 0 bases from J, the gap between germline ends came to 8 bases. Germline CDR1 reads GTSNPN; CDR2 reads SVGIG (reference sequence). The CDR3 sequence: CAWRRGTNTGELFF. The CDR3, as DNA: TGTGCCTGGAGACGGGGTACGAACACCGGGGAGCTGTTTTTT.

The chain joins TRBV15 to TRBJ2-5, with D perhaps matching TRBD1 (5 bases). The CDR3 runs 16 residues. Germline V gives CDR1 LNHNV, CDR2 YYDKDF (reference sequence). Trimming cost V 1 base and J 1 base, with 13 bases left between them. The CDR3 loop is CATSRASGLSQETQYF. CDR3 in DNA: TGTGCCACCAGCAGAGCCTCAGGGTTATCCCAAGAGACCCAGTACTTC.

The rearrangement uses TRBV27 and TRBJ2-5; a weak D match, TRBD1 (5 bases). The germline V gene encodes CDR1 MNHEY and CDR2 SMNVEV (reference sequence). The V end was cut by 1 base, the J end by 5 bases, with 8 bases between. This CDR3 contains 13 residues. CDR3 residues: CASSLYGAETQYF. CDR3 bases: TGTGCCAGCAGTTTATATGGGGCGGAGACCCAGTACTTC.

V gene TRBV29-1 combines with J gene TRBJ1-6, with D uncertain. This CDR3 has 13 amino acids. The germline gives CDR1 SQVTM, CDR2 ANQGSEA. V was trimmed by 4 bases and J by 7 bases, leaving 11 bases between them. The CDR3 bases are TGCAGCGTTGGGAGCGAGAGAAATTCACCCCTCCACTTT. Translating gives CSVGSERNSPLHF.

This clone showed up just once. The chain couples TRBV11-2 to TRBJ2-1; no definite D call. Germline V lookup: CDR1 SGHAT, CDR2 FQNNGV. V lost 0 bases and J lost 3, with 6 bases in between. This CDR3 has 14 amino acids. The CDR3 DNA follows: TGTGCCAGCAGCTTAGAGATCAGCTACAATGAGCAGTTCTTC. Translation gives CASSLEISYNEQFF.

The rearrangement links TRBV5-1 to TRBJ1-2; the D is unclear. CDR1 is SGHRS and CDR2 is YFSETQ in the germline V gene. The V end lost 2 bases, the J end lost 4 bases, and 12 bases lay between the germline ends. This CDR3 is built from 14 residues. The CDR3 protein is CASSLADDGYGYTF. CDR3 bases: TGCGCCAGCAGCTTAGCAGACGACGGCTATGGCTACACCTTC.

V usage is TRBV15 and J usage is TRBJ2-4; a weak D match, TRBD1 (6 bases). Germline V CDR1 and CDR2: LNHNV, YYDKDF (reference sequence). Trimming took off 0 bases at V and 1 base at J, with 19 bases between the two ends. The CDR3 totals 19 residues. The CDR3 region has the DNA TGTGCCACCAGCAGAGATAGAGGCGTGGGGGCGAGGGCCAAAAACATTCAGTACTTC. Translation gives CATSRDRGVGARAKNIQYF.